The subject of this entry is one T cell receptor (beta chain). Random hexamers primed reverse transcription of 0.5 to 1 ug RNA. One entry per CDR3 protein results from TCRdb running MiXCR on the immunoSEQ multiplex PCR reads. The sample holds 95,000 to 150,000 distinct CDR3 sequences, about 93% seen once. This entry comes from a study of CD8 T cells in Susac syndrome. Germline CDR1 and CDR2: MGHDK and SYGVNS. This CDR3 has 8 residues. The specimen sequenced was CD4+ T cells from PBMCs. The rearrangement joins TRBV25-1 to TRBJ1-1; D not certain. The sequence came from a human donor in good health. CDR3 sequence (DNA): TGTCCCGGCCAACAAGCTTTCTTT. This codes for CPGQQAFF. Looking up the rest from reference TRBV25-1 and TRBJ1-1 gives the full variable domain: EADIYQTPRYLVIGTGKKITLECSQTMGHDKMYWYQQDPGMELHLIHYSYGVNSTEKGDLSSESTVSRIRTEHFPLTLESARPSHTSQYLCPGQQAFFGQGTRLTVV.